These 20 T cell receptor beta chains came from one sample sequenced in a study of T cell responses to AZD1222 COVID-19 vaccine. TCRdb's copy holds only in-frame clones and misses some; the assay was immunoSEQ multiplex PCR. The data show about 140,000 clones, about 90% seen once. The specimen comprised peripheral blood, sampled 28 days after the second dose of the MenACWY control vaccine. Receptors originate from an adult who received the MenACWY meningococcal vaccine as a control.

CDR3 region: CASSTDSDTEAFF. The CDR3 coding sequence is TGTGCCAGCAGCACCGACAGCGACACTGAAGCTTTCTTT. The V and J genes are TRBV7-3 and TRBJ1-1, with D tentatively TRBD1 (5 bases). CDR1 is SGHTA and CDR2 is FQGTGA in the germline V gene. V shed 5 bases and J shed 3 bases, with 10 bases lying between them. The CDR3 is 13 amino acids.

The chain is built from TRBV5-5 and TRBJ1-1; D gene ambiguous. V lost 0 bases, J lost 4 bases, and 10 bases lay in between. The CDR3 contains 14 residues. From germline, CDR1 is SGHKS and CDR2 YYEKEE (reference sequence). This CDR3 is CASSLGAQSTEAFF. Written as DNA, the CDR3 is TGTGCCAGCAGCTTGGGGGCCCAGAGCACTGAAGCTTTCTTT.

The chain is built from TRBV18 and TRBJ2-3; 9 positions agree with TRBD1. The V and J ends lost 3 bases and 3 bases, in that order; junction bases with no gene match: 7. CDR1 and CDR2 (germline): KGHSH, LQKENI. This CDR3 region has 16 residues. The CDR3 region has the DNA TGTGCCAGCTCACCTCGGACAGGGGCGAGTACAGATACGCAGTATTTT. It codes for CASSPRTGASTDTQYF.

This clone was counted a few times. The genes are TRBV19 and TRBJ1-5; 7 bases are a match to TRBD1. The CDR3 totals 16 residues. CDR1 and CDR2 from the germline V gene are LNHDA and SQIVND (reference sequence). Trimming cost V 7 bases and J 3 bases; bases outside gene matches: 12. CDR3 protein: CASTPNPQGNNQPQHF. The DNA of the CDR3 is TGTGCCAGTACCCCCAACCCACAGGGGAACAATCAGCCCCAGCATTTT.

The chain has TRBV28 and TRBJ1-2; D not resolved. Germline values: CDR1 MDHEN, CDR2 SYDVKM. The germline V and J ends were trimmed by 4 bases and 6 bases, with 15 bases remaining between them. The CDR3 runs 14 residues. The CDR3 bases are TGTGCCAGCAGTTCGGTCCCCCTCGCTCATGGCTACACCTTC. Amino acid sequence: CASSSVPLAHGYTF.

Only one count was recorded for this clone. J is TRBJ1-2 and V is TRBV5-1, with a possible D match to TRBD1 (6 bases). V lost 4 bases, J lost 8 bases, and 18 bases lay in between. Per germline, CDR1 SGHRS and CDR2 YFSETQ. This CDR3 comprises 14 residues. CDR3 nucleotides: TGCGCCAGCAGCGCCGACAGGTGGATGGGGGGCTACACCTTC. Translation: CASSADRWMGGYTF.

The rearrangement links TRBV6-5 to TRBJ2-5, with 8 positions matching TRBD1. The CDR3 is made up of 13 amino acids. Germline V CDR1 and CDR2: MNHEY, SVGAGI. In DNA, the CDR3 is TGTGCAACCCTCACCCCAGGGGGCGAGACCCAGTACTTC. Translating gives CATLTPGGETQYF.

This sequence joins TRBV9 and TRBJ1-1; TRBD1 is a possible D gene (5 bases). The ends were cut back, 4 bases at V and 3 bases at J, with 13 bases in the middle. This CDR3 is 14 amino acids long. In germline, CDR1 is SGDLS, CDR2 YYNGEE. In DNA, the CDR3 is TGTGCCAGCAGCCCTCAACGGGGGGACACTGAAGCTTTCTTT. Translation gives CASSPQRGDTEAFF.

This chain joins TRBV19 and TRBJ2-7; 8 nucleotides line up with TRBD2. V shed 10 bases and J 2 bases; nucleotides not matched to a gene: 16. From germline, CDR1 is LNHDA and CDR2 SQIVND (reference sequence). The CDR3 is 16 amino acids. The CDR3 protein is CATQTTGTRGTYEQYF. The DNA for the CDR3 is TGTGCCACCCAAACCACCGGGACTAGGGGAACCTACGAGCAGTACTTC.

This clone was observed a single time. This sequence joins TRBV28 and TRBJ1-2; TRBD1 matches 7 bases. CDR1 is MDHEN and CDR2 is SYDVKM in the germline V gene. There are 15 residues in the CDR3. Losses at the gene ends were 8 bases for V and 2 bases for J; bases not matched to a gene: 11. The CDR3 sequence: CASLEGTARNYGYTF. CDR3 coding DNA: TGTGCCAGCTTAGAGGGGACAGCAAGAAACTATGGCTACACCTTC.

The chain employs TRBV7-2 and TRBJ2-7; D possibly corresponds to TRBD1 (6 bases). Germline V gene sequence: CDR1 SGHTA, CDR2 FQGNSA. The CDR3 has 13 amino acids. Between the trimmed V and J ends, which lost 5 bases and 2 bases, there was a span of 10 bases. The CDR3, as DNA: TGTGCCAGCAGCGTTGGACAGCCCTACGAGCAGTACTTC. It translates to CASSVGQPYEQYF.

The chain combines TRBV6-5 with TRBJ2-7; 8 nucleotides line up with TRBD1. Germline-derived CDR1 and CDR2 are MNHEY and SVGAGI. V lost 7 bases, J lost 2 bases, and 4 bases stayed unmatched. The CDR3 is 13 amino acids. CDR3 loop: CASNSGQAYEQYF. The CDR3 region has the DNA TGTGCCAGCAATTCGGGACAGGCCTACGAGCAGTACTTC.

The J gene is TRBJ2-2, the V gene TRBV7-3; 8 bases map to TRBD1. Germline-derived CDR1 and CDR2 are SGHTA and FQGTGA. The CDR3 is made up of 16 amino acids. Germline trimming cut 5 bases from V and 4 bases from J; bases unmatched to any gene: 9. This CDR3 reads CASSPSQGAATGELFF. CDR3 sequence (DNA): TGTGCCAGCAGCCCCTCGCAGGGGGCGGCCACCGGGGAGCTGTTTTTT.

This chain links TRBV5-1 with TRBJ2-2; D assignment may be TRBD1 or TRBD2 (5 bases each). V dropped 6 bases and J dropped 5 bases, with 17 bases sitting between them. This CDR3 is built from 15 residues. The germline CDR1 and CDR2 sequences are SGHRS and YFSETQ. For the CDR3, the DNA is TGCGCCAGCAACCCAGGGCTAGCAAGTACCGGGGAGCTGTTTTTT. Protein: CASNPGLASTGELFF.

The chain's CDR3 is CSARASNEQFF. CDR3 DNA: TGCAGTGCTAGAGCCTCCAATGAGCAGTTCTTC. This chain links TRBV20-1 with TRBJ2-1; D remains ambiguous. The CDR3 contains 11 residues. The V and J ends lost 1 base and 6 bases respectively, with 4 bases between them. The V gene's germline CDR1 is DFQATT and CDR2 SNEGSKA (reference sequence).

This clone has only a few counts. The chain combines TRBV19 with TRBJ1-6; D ambiguous. V lost 5 bases and J 7 bases, leaving 15 bases between the germline ends. Germline values: CDR1 LNHDA, CDR2 SQIVND (reference sequence). The CDR3 covers 15 residues. The CDR3 sequence: CASSPANGMNSPLHF. In DNA form, the CDR3 reads TGTGCCAGTAGTCCCGCGAATGGGATGAATTCACCCCTCCACTTT.

The chain uses TRBV7-2 and TRBJ2-1, with 9 nucleotides matching TRBD2. This CDR3 comprises 14 residues. Looked up from germline, CDR1 is SGHTA and CDR2 is FQGNSA. Trimming removed 3 bases from V and 3 bases from J; junction bases left unmatched: 0. CDR3 protein: CASSFSGGYNEQFF. DNA for the CDR3: TGTGCCAGCAGCTTTAGCGGGGGCTACAATGAGCAGTTCTTC.

The V call is TRBV18, the J call TRBJ1-1; D remains ambiguous. The CDR3 is 15 residues long. Germline V gene lookup returns CDR1 KGHSH and CDR2 LQKENI. V lost 3 bases and J 1 base, leaving 12 bases between the germline ends. CDR3: CASSPARTANTEAFF. Here the CDR3 DNA reads TGTGCCAGCTCACCCGCCAGAACGGCGAACACTGAAGCTTTCTTT.

In DNA, the CDR3 is TGTGCCAGCAGTCGAGGGAGTCGGGAGACCCAGTACTTC. It specifies CASSRGSRETQYF. J is TRBJ2-5 and V is TRBV12-3 or TRBV12-4; TRBD2 is a possible D gene (5 bases). The CDR3 totals 13 residues. V shed 5 bases and J shed 5 bases, with 12 bases lying between them.

This CDR3 is CASSSLGGVGTDTQYF. CDR3 nucleotide sequence: TGTGCCAGCAGCTCCCTCGGGGGGGTGGGGACAGATACGCAGTATTTT. The gene calls are TRBV5-4 and TRBJ2-3; 8 bases align to TRBD2. V was pared by 3 bases and J by 3 bases, with 9 bases of the junction left unmatched. Germline V gene lookup returns CDR1 SGHNT and CDR2 YYREEE (reference sequence). The CDR3 has 16 amino acids.